One and the same sample provided the 28 T cell receptor beta chains below, sequenced in a study of blood T cell repertoires in COVID-19. Profiling relied on immunoSEQ multiplex PCR, and the TCRdb table lists in-frame clones only, not all of them. The sample contains roughly 88,000 clones, roughly nine tenths of which appear only once. The sample taken for sequencing was peripheral blood. The receptors come from a woman aged 55-69 years with COVID-19, enrolled during active disease.

V gene TRBV9 combines with J gene TRBJ2-1; TRBD2 matches at 8 bases. CDR3 size: 15 residues. J lost 9 bases, V lost 0 bases, and 8 bases had no gene match. Germline loops: CDR1 SGDLS, CDR2 YYNGEE. In nucleotides, the CDR3 is TGTGCCAGCAGCGTAGGCAGCGGGGGTAGTAGTGAGCAGTTCTTC. Translating it yields CASSVGSGGSSEQFF.

The chain recombines TRBV19 with TRBJ2-7; weak D call: TRBD2 (6 bases). The CDR3 runs to 15 residues. Per germline, CDR1 LNHDA and CDR2 SQIVND (reference sequence). Trimming cost V 5 bases and J 2 bases, with 16 bases left between them. The CDR3 here is CASSPRAGGPYEQYF. The CDR3 bases are TGTGCCAGTAGTCCCCGTGCCGGGGGACCCTACGAGCAGTACTTC.

This clone has just a few counts. V usage is TRBV7-2 and J usage is TRBJ2-1; 7 bases match TRBD2. Per germline, CDR1 SGHTA and CDR2 FQGNSA. This CDR3 has 12 residues. Trimming cost V 3 bases and J 9 bases; bases outside gene matches: 2. CDR3 protein: CASSLPGGEQFF. CDR3 nucleotide sequence: TGTGCCAGCAGCTTGCCGGGAGGTGAGCAGTTCTTC.

The rearrangement uses TRBV5-1 and TRBJ2-1; 7 bases agree with TRBD2. The CDR3 length is 14 residues. V was pared by 3 bases and J by 2 bases, with 2 bases of the junction left unmatched. Germline-derived CDR1 and CDR2 are SGHRS and YFSETQ. CDR3 coding DNA: TGCGCCAGCAGCTGGGACTATACCTACAATGAGCAGTTCTTC. The encoded protein is CASSWDYTYNEQFF.

Concerning this clone: Other DNA sequences in the same sample also yield this CDR3. The chain has TRBV5-1 and TRBJ2-7; 11 positions match TRBD2. J lost 4 bases, V lost 3 bases, and 3 bases had no gene match. The CDR3 totals 14 residues. Germline V gene data show CDR1 as SGHRS and CDR2 as YFSETQ. The chain's CDR3 is CASSSGLAGYEQYF. CDR3 DNA: TGCGCCAGCAGCTCTGGACTAGCGGGTTACGAGCAGTACTTC. The entire variable domain, with the rest obtained from reference TRBV5-1 and TRBJ2-7, is as follows: KAGVTQTPRYLIKTRGQQVTLSCSPISGHRSVSWYQQTPGQGLQFLFEYFSETQRNKGNFPGRFSGRQFSNSRSEMNVSTLELGDSALYLCASSSGLAGYEQYFGPGTRLTVT.

The rearrangement links TRBV4-2 to TRBJ2-1, with 12 nucleotides matching TRBD1. Germline V gene lookup returns CDR1 LGHNA and CDR2 YNFKEQ. CDR3 length: 16 residues. With V trimmed by 4 bases and J by 4 bases, 5 bases remained unmatched. CDR3 nucleotide sequence: TGTGCCAGCAGCCCGGGGACAGGGGGCACGTACAATGAGCAGTTCTTC. Translation: CASSPGTGGTYNEQFF.

This clone has a single count. The chain carries TRBV18 and TRBJ1-4; weak D call: TRBD1 (5 bases). The germline V gene has CDR1 KGHSH and CDR2 LQKENI. The germline V and J ends were trimmed by 0 bases and 14 bases, with 10 bases remaining between them. The CDR3 is 12 amino acids. The CDR3 bases are TGTGCCAGCTCACCACCGGGGGGTGTCCTGTTTTTT. This gives the protein CASSPPGGVLFF.

This rearrangement joins TRBV29-1 to TRBJ2-7; D possibly corresponds to TRBD1 (6 bases). V was pared by 4 bases and J by 0 bases, with 13 bases between. The CDR3 is 14 amino acids. The germline V gene has CDR1 SQVTM and CDR2 ANQGSEA. CDR3 sequence: CSVVDRSFSYEQYF. The CDR3, as DNA: TGCAGCGTTGTCGACAGGAGCTTCTCCTACGAGCAGTACTTC.

V and J are TRBV6-5 and TRBJ1-1, with TRBD1 matching 8 bases. V shed 6 bases and J 4 bases; nucleotides not matched to a gene: 4. CDR1 and CDR2 from the germline V gene are MNHEY and SVGAGI. The CDR3 has 13 amino acids. The CDR3, as DNA: TGTGCCAGCAGCAGACAGGGGTTCACTGAAGCTTTCTTT. This gives the protein CASSRQGFTEAFF.

V usage is TRBV30 and J usage is TRBJ1-1; D gene unclear. This CDR3 region has 13 residues. Per germline, CDR1 GTSNPN and CDR2 SVGIG (reference sequence). V gave up 0 bases and J gave up 2 bases, with 7 bases separating them. CDR3 protein: CAWSVLHNTEAFF. The CDR3 DNA reads as TGTGCCTGGAGTGTACTTCATAACACTGAAGCTTTCTTT. The complete variable domain, with remaining parts taken from reference TRBV30 and TRBJ1-1, reads SQTIHQWPATLVQPVGSPLSLECTVEGTSNPNLYWYRQAAGRGLQLLFYSVGIGQISSEVPQNLSASRPQDRQFILSSKKLLLSDSGFYLCAWSVLHNTEAFFGQGTRLTVV.

This chain uses TRBV16 with TRBJ1-1; 9 nucleotides align to TRBD1. Germline CDR1 reads KGHSY; CDR2 reads FQNENV. The CDR3 loop spans 13 amino acids. Trimming at V came to 5 bases and at J to 4 bases, leaving 2 bases not matched to a gene. The CDR3 DNA reads TGTGCCAGCAGCTCGGACAGGGGCACTGAAGCTTTCTTT. This sequence encodes CASSSDRGTEAFF.

The chain couples TRBV7-2 to TRBJ1-2, with no clear D. V lost 1 base, J lost 4 bases, and 13 bases lay in between. CDR1 is SGHTA and CDR2 is FQGNSA in the germline V gene. The CDR3 totals 15 residues. CDR3 loop: CASSLVVPGGYGYTF. The CDR3 DNA follows: TGTGCCAGCAGCTTAGTTGTCCCAGGTGGCTATGGCTACACCTTC.

The V call is TRBV9, the J call TRBJ2-3; 13 bases agree with TRBD2. Unmatched junction bases numbered 7, after V lost 4 bases and J lost 2 bases. The length of the CDR3 is 17 residues. Germline lookup yields CDR1 SGDLS and CDR2 YYNGEE. CDR3 sequence (DNA): TGTGCCAGCAGCCCACGGACTAGCGGGGGATACACAGATACGCAGTATTTT. Protein product: CASSPRTSGGYTDTQYF.

The gene calls are TRBV30 and TRBJ2-6; a weak D match, TRBD2 (6 bases). The germline V gene has CDR1 GTSNPN and CDR2 SVGIG (reference sequence). The germline V and J ends were trimmed by 2 bases and 5 bases, with 16 bases remaining between them. There are 16 residues in the CDR3. The CDR3 protein is CAWSRRGGLRANVLTF. Here the CDR3 DNA reads TGTGCCTGGAGTCGGAGGGGAGGTCTGAGGGCCAACGTCCTGACTTTC.

CDR3 loop: CASSVSWAKAEGYGYTF. The CDR3 nucleotides read TGTGCCAGCAGCGTAAGCTGGGCGAAGGCAGAAGGCTATGGCTACACCTTC. The chain couples TRBV9 to TRBJ1-2, with D unclear. The CDR3 spans 17 residues. CDR1 SGDLS and CDR2 YYNGEE come from the germline V gene. The V and J ends lost 1 base and 4 bases respectively, with 20 bases between them. The full variable domain, with the rest looked up from reference TRBV9 and TRBJ1-2, is DSGVTQTPKHLITATGQRVTLRCSPRSGDLSVYWYQQSLDQGLQFLIQYYNGEERAKGNILERFSAQQFPDLHSELNLSSLELGDSALYFCASSVSWAKAEGYGYTFGSGTRLTVV.

The V and J genes are TRBV30 and TRBJ1-5; D not resolved. This CDR3 is 14 amino acids long. V was pared by 2 bases and J by 9 bases, with 17 bases between. The V gene's germline CDR1 is GTSNPN and CDR2 SVGIG (reference sequence). The CDR3 loop is CAWSLKRADLPQHF. CDR3 DNA sequence: TGTGCCTGGAGTCTAAAGAGAGCGGATTTGCCCCAGCATTTT.

This chain joins TRBV29-1 and TRBJ2-7; D is uncertain. The CDR3 contains 11 residues. Trimming took off 6 bases at V and 9 bases at J, with 15 bases between the two ends. The germline V gene has CDR1 SQVTM and CDR2 ANQGSEA. CDR3 amino acids: CSVGDDLGQYF. CDR3 nucleotide sequence: TGCAGCGTCGGTGATGACTTGGGGCAGTACTTC.

The genes are TRBV4-1 and TRBJ1-1; D remains ambiguous. Germline-derived CDR1 and CDR2 are MGHRA and YSYEKL. V gave up 6 bases and J gave up 1 base, with 18 bases separating them. The CDR3 runs to 16 residues. Written as DNA, the CDR3 is TGCGCCAGCAGGAATCCCCGGCGGGGAGGGAACACTGAAGCTTTCTTT. It encodes CASRNPRRGGNTEAFF.

The rearrangement joins TRBV5-1 to TRBJ2-7; 8 bases fit TRBD1. The V gene end was trimmed by 4 bases and the J gene end by 1 base; junction bases not matched to a gene: 4. CDR1 and CDR2 (germline): SGHRS, YFSETQ. The CDR3 spans 14 residues. As DNA, the CDR3 is TGCGCCAGCAGCCTGGGACAGGTATCCTACGAGCAGTACTTC. Encoded protein: CASSLGQVSYEQYF.

This clone was picked up a small number of times. The chain recombines TRBV19 with TRBJ1-5; 7 nucleotides match TRBD1. J gave up 3 bases and V 6 bases, and 5 bases lay outside the gene matches. Germline V gene lookup returns CDR1 LNHDA and CDR2 SQIVND (reference sequence). CDR3 length: 14 residues. DNA of the CDR3: TGTGCCAGTAGCGCAGGGGGGACCAATCAGCCCCAGCATTTT. The encoded protein is CASSAGGTNQPQHF.

V usage is TRBV5-1 and J usage is TRBJ2-1; TRBD1 agrees at 8 bases. This CDR3 is 14 amino acids long. CDR1 and CDR2 from the germline V gene are SGHRS and YFSETQ. J was trimmed by 5 bases and V by 0 bases; bases with no gene match: 1. The CDR3 coding sequence is TGCGCCAGCAGCTTGGGGACAGGGAACAATGAGCAGTTCTTC. Translating it yields CASSLGTGNNEQFF.

The genes are TRBV5-3 and TRBJ2-3, with 12 bases aligning to TRBD2. TRBV5-3 is assigned to the ORF class and has an uncertain function. The CDR3 covers 17 residues. J was trimmed by 7 bases and V by 3 bases; bases with no gene match: 12. The CDR3 loop is CARSSNRGLAGGYTQYF. The CDR3 region has the DNA TGTGCCAGAAGCTCGAACCGGGGACTAGCGGGCGGATATACGCAGTATTTT.

V usage is TRBV18 and J usage is TRBJ1-1; D call uncertain. CDR1 is KGHSH and CDR2 is LQKENI in the germline V gene. The CDR3 totals 15 residues. The ends were cut back, 3 bases at V and 1 base at J, with 12 bases in the middle. The CDR3 loop reads CASSPRLLQNTEAFF. In DNA, the CDR3 is TGTGCCAGCTCACCCAGGCTCCTTCAGAACACTGAAGCTTTCTTT.

The gene calls are TRBV28 and TRBJ1-1; 10 bases are shared with TRBD1. J was trimmed by 3 bases and V by 4 bases; bases with no gene match: 5. Germline values: CDR1 MDHEN, CDR2 SYDVKM. This CDR3 spans 15 amino acids. The CDR3 DNA reads TGTGCCAGCAGTTGGGGACAGGGGATGGACACTGAAGCTTTCTTT. It codes for CASSWGQGMDTEAFF. The full variable domain, rest sourced from reference TRBV28 and TRBJ1-1, is DVKVTQSSRYLVKRTGEKVFLECVQDMDHENMFWYRQDPGLGLRLIYFSYDVKMKEKGDIPEGYSVSREKKERFSLILESASTNQTSMYLCASSWGQGMDTEAFFGQGTRLTVV.

This rearrangement joins TRBV27 to TRBJ2-3, with D possibly TRBD1 on 5 matching bases. The germline V gene has CDR1 MNHEY and CDR2 SMNVEV (reference sequence). The CDR3 is 15 amino acids. Trimming took 3 bases from V and 1 from J, leaving 11 bases between them. The CDR3 DNA is TGTGCCAGCAGTTTTCTAGGGGCAGGCACAGATACGCAGTATTTT. It encodes CASSFLGAGTDTQYF.

The chain combines TRBV6-2 or TRBV6-3 with TRBJ2-7; 8 bases align to TRBD2. Per germline, CDR1 MNHEY and CDR2 SVGEGT. The trim removed 6 bases at V and 6 bases at J, leaving 16 bases unmatched. The CDR3 consists of 16 residues. This chain's CDR3 is CASSDEPRGAAGEQYF. CDR3 DNA: TGTGCCAGCAGCGACGAACCGCGGGGGGCTGCTGGCGAGCAGTACTTC.

The chain has TRBV18 and TRBJ1-1; 9 nucleotides agree with TRBD1. Per germline, CDR1 KGHSH and CDR2 LQKENI. The CDR3 extends over 18 amino acids. V dropped 1 base and J dropped 4; count of bases not matched to a gene: 13. The CDR3 DNA sequence: TGTGCCAGCTCACCACAAACAGGGGGCGGCGGAATGGTCACTGAAGCTTTCTTT. It is translated as CASSPQTGGGGMVTEAFF. Based on the CDR3 plus reference TRBV18 and TRBJ1-1, the full variable domain is NAGVMQNPRHLVRRRGQEARLRCSPMKGHSHVYWYRQLPEEGLKFMVYLQKENIIDESGMPKERFSAEFPKEGPSILRIQQVVRGDSAAYFCASSPQTGGGGMVTEAFFGQGTRLTVV.

This chain links TRBV11-2 with TRBJ2-2; 7 bases match TRBD2. Per the germline V gene, CDR1 is SGHAT and CDR2 is FQNNGV. The CDR3 totals 15 residues. Losses at the gene ends were 0 bases for V and 5 bases for J; bases not matched to a gene: 3. This CDR3 is CASSLEGRGTGELFF. The CDR3 DNA reads as TGTGCCAGCAGCTTAGAGGGGCGGGGGACCGGGGAGCTGTTTTTT.